This T cell receptor beta chain came from a study of blood T cell repertoires in COVID-19. Sequencing used immunoSEQ multiplex PCR; TCRdb keeps in-frame clones, though not all of them. The table has under 250,000 clones, over 75% seen once; the top ten hold roughly 13%. CDR1 SGDLS and CDR2 YYNGEE come from the germline V gene. The V and J ends lost 3 bases and 5 bases, in that order; junction bases with no gene match: 9. This CDR3 contains 15 residues. The receptor was isolated from a human donor in a cohort sampled during active COVID-19. The V and J genes are TRBV9 and TRBJ1-2, with 8 bases aligning to TRBD1. The specimen was peripheral blood. This chain's CDR3 is CASSEGQGVWYGYTF. The DNA of the CDR3 is TGTGCCAGCAGCGAAGGACAGGGTGTCTGGTATGGCTACACCTTC.